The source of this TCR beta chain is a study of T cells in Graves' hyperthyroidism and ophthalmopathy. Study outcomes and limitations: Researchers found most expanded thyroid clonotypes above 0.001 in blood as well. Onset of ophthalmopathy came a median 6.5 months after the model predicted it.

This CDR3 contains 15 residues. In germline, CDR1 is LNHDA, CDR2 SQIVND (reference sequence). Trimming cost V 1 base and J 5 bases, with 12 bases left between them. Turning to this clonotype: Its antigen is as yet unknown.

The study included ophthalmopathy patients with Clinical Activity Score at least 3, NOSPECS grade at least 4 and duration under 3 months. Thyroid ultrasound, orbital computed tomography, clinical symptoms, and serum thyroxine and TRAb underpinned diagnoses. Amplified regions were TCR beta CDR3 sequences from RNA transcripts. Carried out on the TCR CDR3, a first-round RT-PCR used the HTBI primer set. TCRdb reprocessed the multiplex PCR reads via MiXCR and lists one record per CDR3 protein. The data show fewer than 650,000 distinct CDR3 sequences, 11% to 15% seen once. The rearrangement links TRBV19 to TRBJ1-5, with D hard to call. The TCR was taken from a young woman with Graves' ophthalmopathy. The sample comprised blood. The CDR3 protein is CASSIGTWGYQPQHF. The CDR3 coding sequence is TGTGCCAGTAGTATAGGTACGTGGGGATATCAGCCCCAGCATTTT.